A selection of T cell receptor beta chains follows, all from one sample in a study of post-analysis software for immune sequencing data. TCRdb re-called the PCR reads with MiXCR, one entry per CDR3 protein. The data hold about 540,000 distinct CDR3 sequences, with about a third observed a single time. Specimen: blood. These receptors were taken from a girl between 2 and 17 years old with multiple sclerosis. CDR3s include the opening cysteine and the closing phenylalanine or tryptophan. The D gene is left open where the match is weak. Part of the rows lack a size; the others show once, few, many or a class for expanded clones.

D gene: -; V gene: TRBV7-2; J gene: TRBJ2-7; clone size: -; CDR3 protein: CVSSTRLEAYEQYF; CDR3 DNA: TGTGTCAGCAGCACACGACTAGAAGCCTACGAGCAGTACTTC
D gene: -; V gene: TRBV9; J gene: TRBJ2-5; clone size: -; CDR3 protein: CASSTYRDQETQYF; CDR3 DNA: TGTGCCAGCAGCACCTACAGAGATCAAGAGACCCAGTACTTC
D gene: -; V gene: TRBV6-1; J gene: TRBJ1-2; clone size: -; CDR3 protein: CASSTTIQGLGYYGYTF; CDR3 DNA: TGTGCCAGCAGCACCACTATTCAGGGGCTGGGGTACTATGGCTACACCTTC
D gene: TRBD1; V gene: TRBV7-9; J gene: TRBJ1-2; clone size: -; CDR3 protein: CASSPRQGAYGYTF; CDR3 DNA: TGTGCCAGCAGCCCCAGACAGGGCGCCTATGGCTACACCTTC
D gene: -; V gene: TRBV4-1; J gene: TRBJ1-1; clone size: -; CDR3 protein: CASSPRDWGEAFF; CDR3 DNA: TGCGCCAGCAGCCCCCGGGACTGGGGGGAAGCTTTCTTT
D gene: -; V gene: TRBV5-6; J gene: TRBJ1-5; clone size: -; CDR3 protein: CASSLGAHNNQPQHF; CDR3 DNA: TGTGCCAGCAGCTTGGGGGCCCACAACAATCAGCCCCAGCATTTT
D gene: -; V gene: TRBV20-1; J gene: TRBJ2-4; clone size: once; CDR3 protein: CSASWRPQAGINIQYF; CDR3 DNA: TGCAGTGCTAGCTGGAGACCCCAAGCAGGCATAAACATTCAGTACTTC
D gene: -; V gene: TRBV4-2; J gene: TRBJ2-5; clone size: few; CDR3 protein: CASSQGTGGRGIRETQYF; CDR3 DNA: TGTGCCAGCAGCCAAGGGACCGGGGGCCGGGGGATTCGAGAGACCCAGTACTTC
D gene: TRBD1; V gene: TRBV3-1; J gene: TRBJ2-1; clone size: -; CDR3 protein: CASSPGQGLNGQFF; CDR3 DNA: TGTGCCAGCAGCCCGGGACAGGGCTTGAATGGGCAGTTCTTC
D gene: -; V gene: TRBV7-2; J gene: TRBJ2-7; clone size: -; CDR3 protein: CACSLGGYEQYF; CDR3 DNA: TGTGCCTGCAGCTTAGGAGGATACGAGCAGTACTTC
D gene: TRBD2; V gene: TRBV10-3; J gene: TRBJ2-1; clone size: -; CDR3 protein: CAIGRTSDHDIEQFF; CDR3 DNA: TGTGCCATCGGACGCACTAGCGACCACGATATAGAGCAGTTCTTC
D gene: -; V gene: TRBV7-9; J gene: TRBJ2-3; clone size: -; CDR3 protein: CASSPVSGVSDTQYF; CDR3 DNA: TGTGCCAGCAGCCCAGTTTCAGGGGTGTCAGATACGCAGTATTTT
D gene: -; V gene: TRBV10-1; J gene: TRBJ1-1; clone size: -; CDR3 protein: CASRGSTDEAFF; CDR3 DNA: TGCGCCAGCAGGGGGTCGACCGATGAAGCTTTCTTT
D gene: TRBD1; V gene: TRBV20-1; J gene: TRBJ1-5; clone size: few; CDR3 protein: CSAPDRTTPINQPQHF; CDR3 DNA: TGCAGTGCGCCGGACAGGACAACGCCGATAAATCAGCCCCAGCATTTT
D gene: TRBD1; V gene: TRBV13; J gene: TRBJ1-4; clone size: -; CDR3 protein: CASSLGISGQVNEKLFF; CDR3 DNA: TGTGCCAGCAGCTTAGGTATCTCGGGACAGGTGAATGAAAAACTGTTTTTT
D gene: -; V gene: TRBV6-5; J gene: TRBJ1-5; clone size: -; CDR3 protein: CASSYSRQNNQPQHF; CDR3 DNA: TGTGCCAGCAGTTACTCTCGACAGAACAATCAGCCCCAGCATTTT
D gene: TRBD1; V gene: TRBV20-1; J gene: TRBJ2-7; clone size: -; CDR3 protein: CSAVDRGHYEQYF; CDR3 DNA: TGCAGTGCCGTAGACAGGGGGCACTACGAGCAGTACTTC
D gene: -; V gene: TRBV27; J gene: TRBJ2-3; clone size: few; CDR3 protein: CASSGAGRYTQYF; CDR3 DNA: TGTGCCAGCAGCGGAGCGGGTCGATATACGCAGTATTTT
D gene: -; V gene: TRBV6-5; J gene: TRBJ2-7; clone size: many; CDR3 protein: CASSYSGTDGFYEQYF; CDR3 DNA: TGTGCCAGCAGTTACTCGGGAACGGATGGATTCTACGAGCAGTACTTC
D gene: -; V gene: TRBV5-8; J gene: TRBJ1-2; clone size: -; CDR3 protein: CASTRGAQGMYGYTF; CDR3 DNA: TGTGCCAGCACCCGGGGAGCCCAGGGAATGTACGGCTACACCTTC
D gene: TRBD1; V gene: TRBV13; J gene: TRBJ2-7; clone size: few; CDR3 protein: CASSLAGTGSYEQYF; CDR3 DNA: TGTGCCAGCAGCTTAGCCGGGACAGGGTCCTACGAGCAGTACTTC
D gene: -; V gene: TRBV3-1; J gene: TRBJ1-5; clone size: -; CDR3 protein: CASSQGSGFYNQPQHF; CDR3 DNA: TGTGCCAGCAGCCAAGGGTCGGGGTTTTACAATCAGCCCCAGCATTTT
D gene: -; V gene: TRBV20-1; J gene: TRBJ2-5; clone size: medium-sized; CDR3 protein: CSATQDGKETQYF; CDR3 DNA: TGCAGTGCTACCCAGGATGGCAAAGAGACCCAGTACTTC
D gene: -; V gene: TRBV7-2; J gene: TRBJ2-2; clone size: few; CDR3 protein: CASSRAVSDTGELFF; CDR3 DNA: TGTGCCAGCAGCCGAGCTGTTTCCGACACCGGGGAGCTGTTTTTT
D gene: -; V gene: TRBV11-2; J gene: TRBJ2-5; clone size: -; CDR3 protein: CASSPGLGQETQYF; CDR3 DNA: TGTGCCAGCAGCCCCGGACTGGGCCAAGAGACCCAGTACTTC
D gene: -; V gene: TRBV5-1; J gene: TRBJ2-1; clone size: -; CDR3 protein: CASSSYRWGKGSYNEQFF; CDR3 DNA: TGCGCCAGCAGCTCGTACAGGTGGGGCAAGGGGTCCTACAATGAGCAGTTCTTC
D gene: -; V gene: TRBV12-3/TRBV12-4; J gene: TRBJ1-5; clone size: once; CDR3 protein: CASSPPPGVGQPQHF; CDR3 DNA: TGTGCCAGCAGTCCTCCTCCGGGGGTCGGTCAGCCCCAGCATTTT
D gene: TRBD2; V gene: TRBV12-3/TRBV12-4; J gene: TRBJ2-1; clone size: -; CDR3 protein: CASSLIGGGEQFF; CDR3 DNA: TGTGCCAGCAGTTTAATTGGGGGGGGGGAGCAGTTCTTC
D gene: TRBD2; V gene: TRBV7-6; J gene: TRBJ2-3; clone size: -; CDR3 protein: CASSFAGDTDTQYF; CDR3 DNA: TGTGCCAGCAGCTTTGCGGGGGACACAGATACGCAGTATTTT
D gene: -; V gene: TRBV12-3/TRBV12-4; J gene: TRBJ1-2; clone size: few; CDR3 protein: CASSPRQTTNYGYTF; CDR3 DNA: TGTGCCAGCAGCCCCAGACAGACTACTAACTATGGCTACACCTTC
D gene: -; V gene: TRBV20-1; J gene: TRBJ2-1; clone size: -; CDR3 protein: CSTRGGGRNNEQFF; CDR3 DNA: TGCAGTACTAGAGGGGGGGGCCGTAACAATGAGCAGTTCTTC
D gene: TRBD1; V gene: TRBV4-1; J gene: TRBJ1-5; clone size: -; CDR3 protein: CASSQVSRGGGQPQHF; CDR3 DNA: TGCGCCAGCAGCCAAGTGAGCAGGGGGGGGGGTCAGCCCCAGCATTTT
D gene: -; V gene: TRBV15; J gene: TRBJ2-3; clone size: many; CDR3 protein: CATSRDDLGLTDTQYF; CDR3 DNA: TGTGCCACCAGCAGAGATGACCTAGGCCTCACAGATACGCAGTATTTT
D gene: -; V gene: TRBV20-1; J gene: TRBJ2-7; clone size: few; CDR3 protein: CSARSRDTLNEQYF; CDR3 DNA: TGCAGTGCTAGATCCCGGGACACGCTGAACGAGCAGTACTTC
D gene: -; V gene: TRBV7-9; J gene: TRBJ2-7; clone size: -; CDR3 protein: CASSFGSDYEQYF; CDR3 DNA: TGTGCCAGCAGCTTCGGATCCGACTACGAGCAGTACTTC
D gene: TRBD1; V gene: TRBV11-2; J gene: TRBJ2-2; clone size: few; CDR3 protein: CASSLRGTGADGELFF; CDR3 DNA: TGTGCCAGCAGCTTGAGGGGGACAGGGGCTGACGGGGAGCTGTTTTTT
D gene: -; V gene: TRBV20-1; J gene: TRBJ1-2; clone size: -; CDR3 protein: CSAQPSYGYTF; CDR3 DNA: TGCAGTGCCCAGCCCTCGTATGGCTACACCTTC
D gene: -; V gene: TRBV6-5; J gene: TRBJ2-3; clone size: -; CDR3 protein: CASSRGALTHTQYF; CDR3 DNA: TGTGCCAGCAGTCGAGGGGCCCTCACTCATACGCAGTATTTT
D gene: -; V gene: TRBV11-2; J gene: TRBJ1-1; clone size: -; CDR3 protein: CASSLRGQRLNTEAFF; CDR3 DNA: TGTGCCAGCAGCCTCAGAGGGCAGAGGCTGAACACTGAAGCTTTCTTT
D gene: TRBD1; V gene: TRBV20-1; J gene: TRBJ1-2; clone size: -; CDR3 protein: CSAGSRGLVGGYTF; CDR3 DNA: TGCAGTGCTGGGTCCAGGGGGTTAGTTGGCGGCTACACCTTC
D gene: -; V gene: TRBV21-1; J gene: TRBJ1-1; clone size: -; CDR3 protein: CASSSPGGLVRVYTEAFF; CDR3 DNA: TGTGCCAGCAGCAGCCCTGGTGGCTTAGTACGGGTCTACACTGAAGCTTTCTTT
D gene: TRBD1; V gene: TRBV6-5; J gene: TRBJ2-1; clone size: few; CDR3 protein: CASSYGDRAYEQFF; CDR3 DNA: TGTGCCAGCAGTTACGGGGACAGGGCCTATGAGCAGTTCTTC
D gene: TRBD1; V gene: TRBV6-1; J gene: TRBJ2-7; clone size: -; CDR3 protein: CASSPQGQRNNYEQYF; CDR3 DNA: TGTGCCAGCAGTCCACAGGGACAGAGAAATAACTACGAGCAGTACTTC
D gene: -; V gene: TRBV4-1; J gene: TRBJ2-5; clone size: few; CDR3 protein: CASSQEAWVGPGQETQYF; CDR3 DNA: TGCGCCAGCAGCCAAGAAGCCTGGGTGGGGCCAGGACAAGAGACCCAGTACTTC
D gene: -; V gene: TRBV12-3/TRBV12-4; J gene: TRBJ2-1; clone size: -; CDR3 protein: CASSLPGWYNEQFF; CDR3 DNA: TGTGCCAGCAGTTTACCGGGTTGGTACAATGAGCAGTTCTTC
D gene: -; V gene: TRBV20-1; J gene: TRBJ2-2; clone size: -; CDR3 protein: CSAEGPNTGELFF; CDR3 DNA: TGCAGTGCGGAGGGACCTAACACCGGGGAGCTGTTTTTT
D gene: TRBD1; V gene: TRBV20-1; J gene: TRBJ1-5; clone size: few; CDR3 protein: CSAAPGQGGPQHF; CDR3 DNA: TGCAGTGCCGCCCCGGGACAGGGGGGGCCCCAGCATTTT
D gene: TRBD2; V gene: TRBV20-1; J gene: TRBJ2-1; clone size: -; CDR3 protein: CSAERGSSYNEQFF; CDR3 DNA: TGCAGTGCAGAGCGGGGGAGCTCCTACAATGAGCAGTTCTTC
D gene: -; V gene: TRBV20-1; J gene: TRBJ2-7; clone size: -; CDR3 protein: CSAKLSSYEQYF; CDR3 DNA: TGCAGTGCTAAACTGAGCTCCTACGAGCAGTACTTC
D gene: -; V gene: TRBV4-1; J gene: TRBJ1-5; clone size: -; CDR3 protein: CASSQGGPGTLSQPQHF; CDR3 DNA: TGCGCCAGCAGCCAAGGAGGCCCCGGGACATTAAGTCAGCCCCAGCATTTT
D gene: -; V gene: TRBV9; J gene: TRBJ2-7; clone size: -; CDR3 protein: CASSVDPISYEQYF; CDR3 DNA: TGTGCCAGCAGCGTCGACCCGATCTCCTACGAGCAGTACTTC
D gene: -; V gene: TRBV20-1; J gene: TRBJ2-3; clone size: -; CDR3 protein: CSARYMLTDTQYF; CDR3 DNA: TGCAGTGCTAGATACATGCTCACAGATACGCAGTATTTT
D gene: -; V gene: TRBV28; J gene: TRBJ2-7; clone size: -; CDR3 protein: CASIGSGNEQDF; CDR3 DNA: TGTGCCAGCATTGGAAGCGGCAACGAGCAGGACTTC
D gene: -; V gene: TRBV4-2; J gene: TRBJ1-2; clone size: few; CDR3 protein: CASSQDQGPDYGYTF; CDR3 DNA: TGTGCCAGCAGCCAAGATCAGGGGCCTGACTATGGCTACACCTTC
D gene: -; V gene: TRBV6-5; J gene: TRBJ2-1; clone size: few; CDR3 protein: CASSYDHEQFF; CDR3 DNA: TGTGCCAGCAGTTACGACCATGAGCAGTTCTTC
D gene: TRBD1; V gene: TRBV12-3/TRBV12-4; J gene: TRBJ1-2; clone size: -; CDR3 protein: CASSMGQVYGYTF; CDR3 DNA: TGTGCCAGCAGTATGGGACAGGTCTATGGCTACACCTTC
D gene: -; V gene: TRBV20-1; J gene: TRBJ1-5; clone size: -; CDR3 protein: CSALWGGAQHF; CDR3 DNA: TGCAGTGCCCTTTGGGGGGGGGCCCAGCATTTT
D gene: -; V gene: TRBV24-1; J gene: TRBJ2-4; clone size: -; CDR3 protein: CATSDSAKGRNIQYF; CDR3 DNA: TGTGCCACCAGTGATAGCGCTAAGGGGCGAAACATTCAGTACTTC
D gene: -; V gene: TRBV6-5; J gene: TRBJ1-1; clone size: -; CDR3 protein: CATYRDADKAEAFF; CDR3 DNA: TGTGCCACTTACCGGGACGCCGATAAAGCTGAAGCTTTCTTT
D gene: TRBD2; V gene: TRBV14; J gene: TRBJ2-7; clone size: -; CDR3 protein: CASSEAGTRRYEQYF; CDR3 DNA: TGTGCCAGCAGCGAAGCCGGGACTAGGCGATACGAGCAGTACTTC